Below, 21 T cell receptor beta chains from the same sample are listed, as sequenced in a study of blood T cells in healthy people across ages. Primers used in a second PCR of about 6 to 12 cycles were a sample-barcoded 5' primer and a J-beta primer mix. In TCRdb, the 5' RACE reads were re-called with MiXCR into one record per CDR3 protein. The sample carries 790,000 or so distinct CDR3 sequences, about 42% recorded once. Material for sequencing was blood. These receptors were taken from a man at least 80 years old in good health.

The sample holds a few counts of this clonotype. The rearrangement links TRBV4-3 to TRBJ2-3; 9 bases align to TRBD2. Germline assignment: CDR1 LGHNA and CDR2 YSLEER. This CDR3 spans 16 amino acids. Germline trimming cut 5 bases from V and 1 base from J; bases unmatched to any gene: 7. This CDR3 is CASSFGAGGGTDTQYF. DNA for the CDR3: TGCGCCAGCAGCTTCGGGGCGGGAGGGGGCACAGATACGCAGTATTTT.

The chain links TRBV7-2 to TRBJ1-6, with D unresolved. The germline CDR1 and CDR2 sequences are SGHTA and FQGNSA. Trimming pared 6 bases from V and 7 bases from J, leaving 13 bases between. This CDR3 contains 14 residues. CDR3 region: CASSSERVNSPLHF. As DNA, the CDR3 is TGTGCCAGCAGTTCCGAGAGGGTAAATTCACCCCTCCACTTT.

In its sample, this clonotype was seen a few times. Because the CDR3's place on the DNA is in doubt, the DNA is left out and the CDR3 is given as listed by TCRdb. The chain employs TRBV11-3 and TRBJ2-5. From germline, CDR1 is SGHNT and CDR2 YENEEA. The CDR3 adds up to 13 amino acids, both ends counted. This CDR3 is CASSLDILETQYF.

This chain connects TRBV12-5 to TRBJ2-1; 11 bases match TRBD2. Germline CDR1 reads LGHNT; CDR2 reads FRNRAP. The CDR3 loop spans 13 amino acids. Trimming at V came to 6 bases and at J to 10 bases, leaving 5 bases not matched to a gene. The CDR3 loop is CASGLAGVGEQFF. CDR3 nucleotides: TGTGCTAGTGGACTAGCGGGAGTAGGAGAGCAGTTCTTC.

V gene TRBV21-1 combines with J gene TRBJ2-3. TRBV21-1 is a listed pseudogene. CDR3 size: 14 residues. CDR3 in amino acids: CASSGDQTTDTQYF. The CDR3 nucleotides are TGTGCCAGCAGCGGGGATCAAACCACAGATACGCAGTATTTT.

The V and J genes are TRBV20-1 and TRBJ2-1, with 9 bases aligning to TRBD2. The germline V gene has CDR1 DFQATT and CDR2 SNEGSKA (reference sequence). The V segment lost 0 bases and the J segment 7 bases; nucleotides outside the gene matches: 10. This CDR3 has 16 amino acids. In DNA form, the CDR3 reads TGCAGTGCTAGAGATTTAAGGCGGGAGGGCGGAAATGAGCAGTTCTTC. It translates to CSARDLRREGGNEQFF.

The chain has TRBV28 and TRBJ2-5, with TRBD2 matching over 9 bases. Germline V lookup: CDR1 MDHEN, CDR2 SYDVKM. The CDR3 is made up of 15 amino acids. With V trimmed by 1 base and J by 5 bases, 5 bases remained unmatched. The CDR3 region is CASSLSVAGVETQYF. In DNA, the CDR3 is TGTGCCAGCAGTTTATCGGTAGCGGGAGTGGAGACCCAGTACTTC.

This chain joins TRBV5-1 and TRBJ2-3, with 7 bases lining up with TRBD2. V shed 2 bases, J shed 4 bases, and the junction held 10 bases outside the gene matches. The CDR3 has 16 amino acids. The germline gives CDR1 SGHRS, CDR2 YFSETQ. CDR3 sequence: CASSFYRGGSADTQYF. The CDR3 DNA reads TGCGCCAGCAGCTTTTATCGTGGCGGGAGCGCAGATACGCAGTATTTT.

This clonotype was picked up one time. The chain links TRBV20-1 to TRBJ1-3; D is unclear. Germline V CDR1 and CDR2: DFQATT, SNEGSKA (reference sequence). The CDR3 covers 18 residues. The ends were cut back, 1 base at V and 8 bases at J, with 27 bases in the middle. CDR3 sequence reads: CSARVFSLESPSGDTIYF. The CDR3 DNA reads TGCAGTGCTAGAGTCTTCTCCCTCGAAAGCCCCTCCGGAGACACCATATATTTT.

This clonotype was detected only a few times. V is TRBV20-1 and J is TRBJ2-1, with 13 bases lining up with TRBD2. Germline CDR1 reads DFQATT; CDR2 reads SNEGSKA (reference sequence). V lost 0 bases, J lost 9 bases, and 8 bases stayed unmatched. There are 16 residues in the CDR3. CDR3 sequence (DNA): TGCAGTGCTAGAGATCTAGGACTAGCGGGGGTCCGTGAGCAGTTCTTC. Its translation is CSARDLGLAGVREQFF.

V usage is TRBV15 and J usage is TRBJ2-5; tentatively, D is TRBD2 (6 bases). The CDR3 covers 14 residues. Germline values: CDR1 LNHNV, CDR2 YYDKDF (reference sequence). Trimming shortened V by 5 bases and J by 11 bases, and 21 bases separated the two germline ends. The chain's CDR3 is CATSPGEGFNEQYF. CDR3 sequence (DNA): TGTGCCACCAGCCCGGGAGAGGGTTTTAATGAGCAGTACTTC.

The gene calls are TRBV28 and TRBJ2-6; 7 bases align to TRBD1. Germline lookup yields CDR1 MDHEN and CDR2 SYDVKM. V gave up 4 bases and J gave up 2 bases; unmatched junction bases: 11. This CDR3 has 18 amino acids. The CDR3 region has the DNA TGTGCCAGCAGTTCGTCCCCGACAGGGCTGACTGGGGCCAACGTCCTGACTTTC. Translated: CASSSSPTGLTGANVLTF. The variable domain in full, completed from reference TRBV28 and TRBJ2-6, reads DVKVTQSSRYLVKRTGEKVFLECVQDMDHENMFWYRQDPGLGLRLIYFSYDVKMKEKGDIPEGYSVSREKKERFSLILESASTNQTSMYLCASSSSPTGLTGANVLTFGAGSRLTVL.

This clonotype was found a few times. This chain uses TRBV7-2 with TRBJ2-7; D is ambiguous. The CDR3 length is 12 residues. Trimming removed 8 bases at V and 2 bases at J, with 10 bases between. CDR1 and CDR2 from the germline V gene are SGHTA and FQGNSA. CDR3: CASARSTYEQYF. CDR3 sequence (DNA): TGTGCCAGCGCGAGGAGTACCTACGAGCAGTACTTC.

The chain carries TRBV20-1 and TRBJ1-6, with 7 bases fitting TRBD1. J was trimmed by 9 bases and V by 5 bases; bases with no gene match: 4. The CDR3 spans 12 residues. The germline V gene has CDR1 DFQATT and CDR2 SNEGSKA (reference sequence). The CDR3 sequence is CSASGGGSPLHF. CDR3 nucleotide sequence: TGCAGTGCTTCAGGGGGAGGTTCACCCCTCCACTTT.

This sequence joins TRBV29-1 and TRBJ2-2, with D hard to call. Germline V gene lookup returns CDR1 SQVTM and CDR2 ANQGSEA. Trimming removed 0 bases from V and 3 bases from J, with 20 bases in between. The CDR3 extends over 18 amino acids. CDR3 coding DNA: TGCAGCGTTGAAGATCGGAAGGGCGCCTATCAGGACACCGGGGAGCTGTTTTTT. It yields the protein CSVEDRKGAYQDTGELFF.

J is TRBJ2-7 and V is TRBV28; 9 bases align to TRBD2. Germline CDR1 and CDR2: MDHEN and SYDVKM. The ends lost 5 bases at V and 3 bases at J; junction bases unmatched: 8. The CDR3 loop spans 15 amino acids. The CDR3 DNA sequence: TGTGCCAGCAGTCTACGCGGGAGGGCCGGCTACGAGCAGTACTTC. Translating gives CASSLRGRAGYEQYF.

This clonotype was recorded only once. A read error is possible here, since a much larger clone lies one base away. The chain recombines TRBV4-3 with TRBJ2-7; D gene unclear. V lost 0 bases to trimming and J lost 5 bases, with 8 bases between them. The CDR3 is 13 residues long. Germline CDR1 and CDR2: LGHNA and YSLEER. CDR3: CASSQDLNDEQYF. CDR3 bases: TGCGCCAGCAGCCAAGATCTTAATGACGAGCAGTACTTC.

CDR3 loop: CASSLDIGGRPEAFF. The CDR3 DNA is TGCGCCAGCAGCTTGGACATCGGGGGGAGGCCTGAAGCTTTCTTT. The chain couples TRBV5-1 to TRBJ1-1, with a possible D match to TRBD1 (5 bases). V gave up 0 bases and J gave up 6 bases, with 15 bases separating them. The CDR3 covers 15 residues. Germline CDR1 and CDR2: SGHRS and YFSETQ.

The J gene is TRBJ2-5, the V gene TRBV5-1; D not certain. In germline, CDR1 is SGHRS, CDR2 YFSETQ. Trimming took 4 bases from V and 1 from J, leaving 14 bases between them. The CDR3 length is 15 residues. CDR3 in amino acids: CASSPQHPSQETQYF. The CDR3 DNA is TGCGCCAGCAGCCCACAGCACCCTAGCCAAGAGACCCAGTACTTC.

This chain joins TRBV7-2 and TRBJ2-1, with no clear D. The V end was cut by 5 bases, the J end by 6 bases, with 23 bases between. CDR3 size: 17 residues. Germline-derived CDR1 and CDR2 are SGHTA and FQGNSA. CDR3 sequence: CASSPKGRKGRFNEQFF. Here the CDR3 DNA reads TGTGCCAGCAGCCCCAAGGGTCGGAAGGGAAGATTCAATGAGCAGTTCTTC.

This clonotype came up a few times. CDR3 sequence: CASSLGGSGTNNEQYF. The CDR3 DNA sequence: TGCGCCAGCAGCTTGGGAGGTAGCGGTACAAACAATGAGCAGTACTTC. V usage is TRBV5-1 and J usage is TRBJ2-1, with D possibly being TRBD2 (6 bases). TRBJ2-7 explains the end of the DNA better; the J call may be wrong. The CDR3 is made up of 16 amino acids. Germline values: CDR1 SGHRS, CDR2 YFSETQ.